This T cell receptor (beta chain) was profiled in a study of T cell responses to AZD1222 COVID-19 vaccine. Study results and limitations: Donor demographics were predominantly white British with a female majority; clonal diversity may be underestimated. Researchers took repertoire samples only after the peak T cell response had come. Only a handful of AZD1222 recipients were seropositive at baseline. There were vaccine-associated CD4 TCRs across spike, dominant at 160-218 and 743-854.

This table comes from immunoSEQ multiplex PCR, and its TCRdb copy is limited to in-frame clones, with some not included. The sample has 160,000 or so clones, around 92% seen once. Comment on this clone: The antigen remains unidentified.

The CDR3 extends over 15 amino acids. Germline loops: CDR1 SEHNR, CDR2 FQNEAQ (reference sequence). The trim removed 5 bases at V and 5 bases at J, leaving 6 bases unmatched. The chain uses TRBV7-9 and TRBJ1-4; TRBD1 matches 9 bases. This receptor was obtained from an adult who received the AZD1222 COVID-19 vaccine. The sequenced sample was peripheral blood, obtained 28 days after the second AZD1222 dose. The CDR3 DNA reads as TGTGCCAGCAGCCCCCCCGGGACAGGGAATGAAAAACTGTTTTTT. This translates into CASSPPGTGNEKLFF.